The 29 T cell receptor beta chains listed next were all sequenced from one sample in a study of blood T cell repertoires in COVID-19. Generated by immunoSEQ multiplex PCR, the TCRdb table keeps only in-frame clones and is missing some. The sample carries about 310,000 clones, over 75% recorded once. The sequenced sample was PBMCs or T cells enriched from blood (not recorded which). These TCRs come from a man under 40 who had recovered from COVID-19.

The chain is built from TRBV10-3 and TRBJ1-2; no firm D call. The CDR3 is 13 amino acids. Germline CDR1 and CDR2: ENHRY and SYGVKD. V gave up 4 bases and J gave up 8 bases, with 14 bases separating them. The CDR3 coding sequence is TGTGCCATCAGTGCAAGAGGGCGTCTGGGCTACACCTTC. Protein product: CAISARGRLGYTF.

V is TRBV12-3 or TRBV12-4 and J is TRBJ1-2; tentatively, D is TRBD1 (6 bases). Between the trimmed V and J ends, which lost 6 bases and 4 bases, there was a span of 12 bases. There are 13 residues in the CDR3. Here the CDR3 reads CASSSGQRYGYTF. DNA for the CDR3: TGTGCCAGCAGCTCAGGACAGCGCTATGGCTACACCTTC.

This rearrangement joins TRBV23-1 to TRBJ2-1; maybe TRBD1 (5 bases). TRBV23-1 is noted as an ORF with a role that remains uncertain. V was shortened by 2 bases and J by 0 bases, with 14 bases between the two germline ends. This CDR3 comprises 17 residues. The CDR3 is CASSQPWGTGSYNEQFF. CDR3 nucleotide sequence: TGCGCCAGCAGTCAACCGTGGGGCACGGGCTCCTACAATGAGCAGTTCTTC.

The rearrangement uses TRBV7-9 and TRBJ2-1; the match to TRBD2 covers 9 bases. CDR1 and CDR2 from the germline V gene are SEHNR and FQNEAQ (reference sequence). After removal of 1 base from V and 8 bases from J, the junction contained 6 bases not matched to a gene. This CDR3 has 15 residues. CDR3 sequence (DNA): TGTGCCAGCAGCTTAGGGACTAGCGTATCGGATGAGCAGTTCTTC. Amino acids: CASSLGTSVSDEQFF.

The genes are TRBV29-1 and TRBJ2-3, with 8 bases that match TRBD2. Germline CDR1 reads SQVTM; CDR2 reads ANQGSEA. The CDR3 consists of 14 residues. Losses at the gene ends were 4 bases for V and 2 bases for J; bases not matched to a gene: 5. The CDR3 spells CSVGTGGVTDTQYF. CDR3 in DNA: TGCAGCGTTGGCACCGGGGGGGTCACAGATACGCAGTATTTT.

In its sample, this clone was seen many times. J is TRBJ1-5 and V is TRBV10-1; D may be TRBD1 (6 bases). The CDR3 spans 17 residues. Germline V gene sequence: CDR1 WNHNN, CDR2 SYGVQD (reference sequence). Trimming pared 7 bases from V and 5 bases from J, leaving 24 bases between. The CDR3 coding sequence is TGCGCCAGCAATCCCCCTCGCCCGGCAGGGGAGTATCAGCCCCAGCATTTT. It specifies CASNPPRPAGEYQPQHF.

Comment on this clone: Other nucleotide sequences from this sample produce the same CDR3. The V call is TRBV2, the J call TRBJ2-7; possible D gene TRBD1, 6 bases. The V gene's germline CDR1 is SNHLY and CDR2 FYNNEI. V was pared by 5 bases and J by 1 base, with 6 bases between. The CDR3 has 12 residues. The CDR3 region has the DNA TGTGCCAGCAGTAGGGGGTCCTACGAGCAGTACTTC. Encoded protein: CASSRGSYEQYF.

The genes are TRBV7-9 and TRBJ2-3; TRBD2 matches 10 bases. The V gene end was trimmed by 2 bases and the J gene end by 4 bases; junction bases not matched to a gene: 6. The CDR3 has 16 residues. Germline V gives CDR1 SEHNR, CDR2 FQNEAQ (reference sequence). CDR3 in DNA: TGTGCCAGCAGCTTACCCAGCGGGGGGGCCGCAGATACGCAGTATTTT. This sequence encodes CASSLPSGGAADTQYF. Full variable domain (missing parts from reference TRBV7-9 and TRBJ2-3): DTGVSQNPRHKITKRGQNVTFRCDPISEHNRLYWYRQTLGQGPEFLTYFQNEAQLEKSRLLSDRFSAERPKGSFSTLEIQRTEQGDSAMYLCASSLPSGGAADTQYFGPGTRLTVL.

At least ten counts were recorded for this clone. The V gene is TRBV7-3, the J gene TRBJ1-2; 9 nucleotides line up with TRBD1. Unmatched junction bases numbered 3, after V lost 0 bases and J lost 4 bases. The germline gives CDR1 SGHTA, CDR2 FQGTGA. This CDR3 is 15 amino acids long. The CDR3 loop reads CASSLTGQGTYGYTF. For the CDR3, the DNA is TGTGCCAGCAGCTTAACCGGACAGGGGACCTATGGCTACACCTTC.

The chain recombines TRBV9 with TRBJ1-2; D is unclear. V was pared by 2 bases and J by 6 bases, with 20 bases between. The CDR3 is made up of 16 amino acids. Germline V gene lookup returns CDR1 SGDLS and CDR2 YYNGEE. The CDR3 region has the DNA TGTGCCAGCAGCGTTATAGCGGAGGGCCCAGGTCATGGCTACACCTTC. Translating it yields CASSVIAEGPGHGYTF.

This clone occurred once. The chain couples TRBV5-1 to TRBJ2-3; 12 nucleotides line up with TRBD2. CDR1 SGHRS and CDR2 YFSETQ come from the germline V gene. V shed 5 bases, J shed 6 bases, and the junction held 10 bases outside the gene matches. The CDR3 has 16 amino acids. CDR3 nucleotide sequence: TGCGCCAGCAGAGTACTGCCTAGCGGGGGGGCCGATACGCAGTATTTT. Amino acids: CASRVLPSGGADTQYF.

This sequence joins TRBV21-1 and TRBJ1-2; the table calls TRBD1, which could not be checked here. TRBV21-1 is tagged as a pseudogene. The CDR3 totals 16 residues. CDR3 DNA sequence: TGTGCCAGCAGCCGTGGGGCGACAGGGCTGGGGTATGGCTACACCTTC. This gives the protein CASSRGATGLGYGYTF.

V and J are TRBV19 and TRBJ2-2; TRBD1 aligns across 10 bases. Looked up from germline, CDR1 is LNHDA and CDR2 is SQIVND (reference sequence). This CDR3 region has 15 residues. Trimming at V came to 7 bases and at J to 7 bases, leaving 9 bases not matched to a gene. The CDR3 DNA reads as TGTGCCAGTAACCATCCGGGACAGGGGATCGGGGAGCTGTTTTTT. It is translated as CASNHPGQGIGELFF.

This clone was seen just once. The J gene is TRBJ1-3, the V gene TRBV2, with a weak D call TRBD1 (5 bases). Germline values: CDR1 SNHLY, CDR2 FYNNEI. The CDR3 extends over 14 amino acids. The V gene lost 7 bases and the J gene lost 4 bases, with 14 bases spanning the gap. The CDR3 nucleotides are TGTGCCAGCACGGACATTACGGGCGGAAACACCATATATTTT. Amino acid sequence: CASTDITGGNTIYF.

The table lists this clone with a few counts. The chain couples TRBV21-1 to TRBJ1-1; no check of the table's D call, TRBD1, against the DNA was made. TRBV21-1 constitutes a pseudogene. The CDR3 has 15 amino acids. CDR3 loop: CASSKPGTPNTEAFF. CDR3 DNA: TGTGCCAGCAGCAAACCCGGGACACCGAACACTGAAGCTTTCTTT.

This clone was detected only a few times. This chain links TRBV7-8 with TRBJ2-7; TRBD1 agrees at 9 bases. Germline lookup yields CDR1 SGHVS and CDR2 FQNEAQ. Trimming removed 3 bases from V and 1 base from J; junction bases left unmatched: 4. CDR3 length: 15 amino acids. This CDR3 reads CASSLGQGGSYEQYF. In DNA form, the CDR3 reads TGTGCCAGCAGCTTGGGACAGGGTGGGTCCTACGAGCAGTACTTC.

This chain joins TRBV10-3 and TRBJ1-2; a possible D gene is TRBD1 (6 bases). The CDR3 length is 13 residues. Germline lookup yields CDR1 ENHRY and CDR2 SYGVKD. Trimming cost V 6 bases and J 8 bases, with 16 bases left between them. In DNA, the CDR3 is TGTGCCATCAGGAGACAGGATACGAAGGGCTACACCTTC. Protein product: CAIRRQDTKGYTF.

This clone was picked up one time. V gene TRBV19 combines with J gene TRBJ2-4, with TRBD1 identical over 7 bases. V was pared by 9 bases and J by 5 bases, with 4 bases of the junction left unmatched. CDR1 and CDR2 (germline): LNHDA, SQIVND (reference sequence). The CDR3 covers 12 residues. This CDR3 reads CASGQAENIQYF. For the CDR3, the DNA is TGTGCCAGCGGACAGGCGGAAAACATTCAGTACTTC.

This chain connects TRBV27 to TRBJ1-1, with 10 positions matching TRBD1. This CDR3 region has 14 residues. CDR1 is MNHEY, CDR2 SMNVEV, per germline (reference sequence). The V and J ends lost 2 bases and 8 bases, in that order; junction bases with no gene match: 5. The CDR3 protein is CASSLSEDRGEAFF. The CDR3 DNA sequence: TGTGCCAGCAGTTTAAGCGAGGACAGGGGGGAAGCTTTCTTT.

V gene TRBV6-1 combines with J gene TRBJ1-5, with D unclear. CDR1 MNHNS and CDR2 SASEGT come from the germline V gene. The CDR3 covers 17 residues. V lost 0 bases, J lost 2 bases, and 14 bases lay in between. The CDR3 sequence is CASSEALSGKGNQPQHF. The CDR3 nucleotides read TGTGCCAGCAGTGAAGCGTTATCGGGGAAGGGCAATCAGCCCCAGCATTTT.

The chain employs TRBV27 and TRBJ2-1; TRBD2 matches at 13 bases. CDR3 length: 17 amino acids. J was trimmed by 10 bases and V by 5 bases; bases with no gene match: 14. Germline-derived CDR1 and CDR2 are MNHEY and SMNVEV (reference sequence). This CDR3 is CASSPSGTSGAWGEQFF. The CDR3 DNA reads as TGTGCCAGCAGTCCGAGCGGGACTAGCGGGGCATGGGGAGAGCAGTTCTTC.

The genes are TRBV18 and TRBJ2-5, with a tentative D call TRBD1 (5 bases). The CDR3 has 14 residues. Germline CDR1 KGHSH, CDR2 LQKENI. Trimming left V 4 bases short and J 5 bases short, with 14 bases between. CDR3 loop: CASSQQGNGETQYF. The CDR3 DNA reads as TGTGCCAGCTCACAGCAGGGTAATGGGGAGACCCAGTACTTC.

The J gene is TRBJ2-1, the V gene TRBV27, with D possibly TRBD2 on 5 matching bases. Trimming pared 3 bases from V and 7 bases from J, leaving 10 bases between. Per germline, CDR1 MNHEY and CDR2 SMNVEV (reference sequence). CDR3 length: 13 residues. CDR3 bases: TGTGCCAGCAGTTTCCGGGGTAGGAATGAGCAGTTCTTC. Amino acid sequence: CASSFRGRNEQFF.

In its sample, this clone was seen once. The genes are TRBV11-3 and TRBJ2-2, with 13 nucleotides matching TRBD2. V shed 5 bases, J shed 5 bases, and the junction held 2 bases outside the gene matches. CDR3 length: 15 residues. Germline assignment: CDR1 SGHNT and CDR2 YENEEA. The DNA for the CDR3 is TGTGCCAGCAGCGTGACTAGCGGGGGGACCGGGGAGCTGTTTTTT. Its protein is CASSVTSGGTGELFF.

This rearrangement joins TRBV5-1 to TRBJ2-3, with D possibly being TRBD1 (5 bases). The V end lost 0 bases, the J end lost 0 bases, and 8 bases lay between the germline ends. The germline V gene encodes CDR1 SGHRS and CDR2 YFSETQ. The CDR3 totals 15 residues. Written as DNA, the CDR3 is TGCGCCAGCAGCTTGGGGACACTAAGCACAGATACGCAGTATTTT. Its protein product is CASSLGTLSTDTQYF.

The chain joins TRBV5-4 to TRBJ2-5, with D perhaps matching TRBD1 (7 bases). The CDR3 has 14 amino acids. Germline loops: CDR1 SGHNT, CDR2 YYREEE (reference sequence). V was trimmed by 0 bases and J by 5 bases, leaving 11 bases between them. The CDR3 DNA reads as TGTGCCAGCAGCTTGGAGGGGGCGGGGGAGACCCAGTACTTC. Its protein product is CASSLEGAGETQYF.

The genes are TRBV6-5 and TRBJ2-1; the D is unclear. The CDR3 totals 14 residues. With 0 bases removed from V and 4 bases from J, the gap between germline ends came to 7 bases. Germline lookup yields CDR1 MNHEY and CDR2 SVGAGI. CDR3 protein: CASSYSISYNEQFF. The CDR3 DNA follows: TGTGCCAGCAGTTACTCGATCAGTTACAATGAGCAGTTCTTC.

The gene calls are TRBV19 and TRBJ1-1; D is possibly TRBD1 (6 bases). Germline V gives CDR1 LNHDA, CDR2 SQIVND (reference sequence). The CDR3 has 13 residues. The V gene lost 7 bases and the J gene lost 5 bases, with 14 bases spanning the gap. The CDR3 sequence is CASIPERGTEAFF. The CDR3 region has the DNA TGTGCCAGTATTCCGGAAAGGGGGACTGAAGCTTTCTTT.

This chain links TRBV5-8 with TRBJ2-1, with D maybe TRBD1 (9 bases). V dropped 4 bases and J dropped 14 bases, with 16 bases sitting between them. CDR1 SGHTS and CDR2 YDEGEE come from the germline V gene. This CDR3 has 12 amino acids. CDR3 sequence reads: CASSREGQGKFF. The CDR3 DNA sequence: TGTGCCAGCAGCCGGGAGGGACAGGGAAAGTTCTTC. The full variable domain, rest sourced from reference TRBV5-8 and TRBJ2-1, is EAGVTQSPTHLIKTRGQQATLRCSPISGHTSVYWYQQALGLGLQFLLWYDEGEERNRGNFPPRFSGRQFPNYSSELNVNALELEDSALYLCASSREGQGKFFGPGTRLTVL.